The clone carrying this T cell receptor (beta chain) was counted between two and nine times. Its antigen is unidentified. Unique molecular identifiers tagged the TCRbeta library. MiXCR was run by TCRdb on the PCR reads, yielding one entry per CDR3 protein. The data contain around 450,000 distinct CDR3 sequences, under 20% of them seen just once; the ten biggest clones take up under 30%. This sample was taken from a study of T-cell reconstitution after alpha-beta-depleted transplantation in children. Findings and limits, study-wide: The study traced high day-60 TCRbeta diversity in some patients to surviving recipient T cells and thymic progenitors.

V shed 7 bases and J shed 1 base, with 17 bases lying between them. The CDR3 covers 15 residues. The germline CDR1 and CDR2 sequences are DFQATT and SNEGSKA (reference sequence). The receptor comes from a boy under two years old who had a stem cell transplant for Wiskott-Aldrich syndrome, so the T cells may come from the graft donor. The starting material was PBMCs, mostly from graft donor cells, obtained 360 days after TCRalphabeta/CD19-depleted stem cell transplant. The chain combines TRBV20-1 with TRBJ2-1; D not resolved. CDR3 DNA: TGCAGTGGGTCATCGGTGGTGGCGTCCTACAATGAGCAGTTCTTC. Amino acids: CSGSSVVASYNEQFF.